The source of this T cell receptor (beta chain) is a study of T cells in Graves' hyperthyroidism and ophthalmopathy. Study findings and constraints: The model predicted ophthalmopathy a median approximately 6.3 months before onset.

Diagnosis rested on symptoms, serum thyroxine and TRAb, thyroid ultrasound, and orbital computed tomography. The TCR beta CDR3 regions underwent amplification using RNA transcripts as the source. The primer set for the first-round RT-PCR of the TCR CDR3 was HTBI. Each CDR3 protein is one row after TCRdb ran MiXCR on the multiplex PCR reads. The sample shows hundreds of thousands of distinct CDR3 sequences, around 39% of them seen only once. Remarks on this clonotype: The antigen remains unidentified.

Germline V gene data show CDR1 as KGHDR and CDR2 as SFDVKD. The CDR3 loop spans 12 amino acids. Trimming pared 9 bases from V and 4 bases from J, leaving 11 bases between. The specimen was blood. The genes are TRBV24-1 and TRBJ1-1, with D unresolved. The source of this sequence is a man aged 18-30 years with Graves' hyperthyroidism. Here the CDR3 reads CATETLGTEAFF. CDR3 in DNA: TGTGCCACCGAGACCCTGGGCACTGAAGCTTTCTTT.